Each of the 11 T cell receptor beta chains below was sequenced from the same sample in a study of blood T cells in healthy people across ages. A second PCR, run for roughly 7 to 11 cycles, used a sample-barcoded 5' primer plus a J-beta primer mix. TCRdb re-analysed the 5' RACE reads in MiXCR, keeping a single row per CDR3 protein. The data contain around 1,900,000 distinct CDR3 sequences, approximately 40% of them singletons. The sample comprised blood. These receptors were collected from a human donor in good health.

The J gene is TRBJ2-3, the V gene TRBV4-3; D is perhaps TRBD1 (6 bases). The length of the CDR3 is 17 residues. CDR1 and CDR2 (germline): LGHNA, YSLEER. The germline V and J ends were trimmed by 4 bases and 5 bases, with 22 bases remaining between them. The CDR3 nucleotides are TGCGCCAGCAGCCCCTTGCATCTATTGGGGGCCGGAGATACGCAGTATTTT. Translation gives CASSPLHLLGAGDTQYF.

The V call is TRBV5-6, the J call TRBJ2-5, with TRBD2 identical over 14 bases. CDR1 is SGHDT, CDR2 YYEEEE, per germline. J was trimmed by 3 bases and V by 4 bases; bases with no gene match: 11. The CDR3 length is 18 residues. CDR3 in amino acids: CASSPGLAGGNLEETQYF. CDR3 coding DNA: TGTGCCAGCAGCCCCGGACTAGCGGGGGGAAATTTAGAAGAGACCCAGTACTTC.

This clonotype has more than one count but fewer than ten. The chain links TRBV5-1 to TRBJ2-7, with 8 nucleotides matching TRBD1. The CDR3 runs to 14 residues. The germline CDR1 and CDR2 sequences are SGHRS and YFSETQ. V was clipped by 3 bases and J by 5 bases; unmatched bases: 7. The CDR3: CASSSGQGLHEQYF. Written as DNA, the CDR3 is TGCGCCAGCAGCTCAGGACAGGGTCTTCACGAGCAGTACTTC.

As to this clonotype: One end of the junction is discordant with germline, which a read error may explain. This chain links TRBV6-5 with TRBJ1-1; the match to TRBD1 covers 7 bases. The germline V gene has CDR1 MNHEY and CDR2 SVGAGI. This CDR3 is 20 amino acids long. The CDR3 bases are TGTGCCGGCAGTTACTCGATATCCGGGACAGAGGGCAAATGGGACACTGAAGCTTTCTTT. It codes for CAGSYSISGTEGKWDTEAFF.

This clonotype was counted a few times. CDR3 DNA sequence: TGTGCCAGCAGTTTAGACCCGGGGGACCAAGAGACCCAGTACTTC. The encoded protein is CASSLDPGDQETQYF. The rearrangement links TRBV12-3 or TRBV12-4 to TRBJ2-5; perhaps TRBD2 as D (6 bases). The CDR3 totals 15 residues. V dropped 1 base and J dropped 0 bases, with 9 bases sitting between them.

The chain uses TRBV7-2 and TRBJ1-1; D remains ambiguous. Germline lookup yields CDR1 SGHTA and CDR2 FQGNSA. This CDR3 comprises 13 residues. V was cut by 4 bases and J by 11 bases, with 17 bases left in between. CDR3 nucleotide sequence: TGTGCCAGCAGCTCGAGGACGGCTGGAGGGGCTTTCTTT. It is translated as CASSSRTAGGAFF.

This sequence joins TRBV5-1 and TRBJ1-2; D gene unclear. V was pared by 5 bases and J by 7 bases, with 18 bases between. Germline assignment: CDR1 SGHRS and CDR2 YFSETQ. This CDR3 has 14 residues. The CDR3 DNA reads as TGCGCCAGCAGAATTGGGGAGCGGTCTGGTGGCTACACCTTC. It specifies CASRIGERSGGYTF.

The V gene is TRBV7-2, the J gene TRBJ2-1, with D perhaps being TRBD1 or TRBD2 (5 bases each). The germline V gene encodes CDR1 SGHTA and CDR2 FQGNSA. There are 15 residues in the CDR3. Trimming pared 7 bases from V and 4 bases from J, leaving 17 bases between. CDR3 amino acids: CASTLRAQGYNEQFF. Written as DNA, the CDR3 is TGTGCCAGCACCTTGAGGGCGCAGGGATACAATGAGCAGTTCTTC.

The sample holds a few counts of this clonotype. The chain carries TRBV7-2 and TRBJ1-2; D not certain. With 5 bases removed from V and 4 bases from J, the gap between germline ends came to 8 bases. Germline V gives CDR1 SGHTA, CDR2 FQGNSA. The CDR3 runs to 12 residues. The CDR3 nucleotides are TGTGCCAGCAGCCAGAAGTCCTATGGCTACACCTTC. Amino acids: CASSQKSYGYTF.

The table lists this clonotype with a few counts. The V call is TRBV7-3, the J call TRBJ2-5, with 7 bases lining up with TRBD2. Looked up from germline, CDR1 is SGHTA and CDR2 is FQGTGA. This CDR3 contains 16 residues. Germline trimming cut 5 bases from V and 5 bases from J; bases unmatched to any gene: 14. CDR3 coding DNA: TGTGCCAGCAGCCTTGGCCAGGCGGGGCGGGGGGAGACCCAGTACTTC. It codes for CASSLGQAGRGETQYF.

The chain is built from TRBV11-2 and TRBJ2-3; D not resolved. Germline CDR1 and CDR2: SGHAT and FQNNGV. This CDR3 is 13 amino acids long. V lost 5 bases and J lost 6, with 12 bases in between. DNA of the CDR3: TGTGCCAGCAGCCCCACCCCGTCTGATACGCAGTATTTT. It specifies CASSPTPSDTQYF. Combining the CDR3 with reference TRBV11-2 and TRBJ2-3 gives the whole variable domain EAGVAQSPRYKIIEKRQSVAFWCNPISGHATLYWYQQILGQGPKLLIQFQNNGVVDDSQLPKDRFSAERLKGVDSTLKIQPAKLEDSAVYLCASSPTPSDTQYFGPGTRLTVL.